A single sample gave rise to the 22 T cell receptor beta chains below, sequenced in a study of T cell repertoires in cytomegalovirus infection. TCRdb re-called the reads with MiXCR, one entry per CDR3 protein. The data hold hundreds of thousands of distinct CDR3 sequences, with around 29% observed a single time. Their recognized antigens are unknown. Sequenced material: cultured CD8+ T cells from PBMCs, taken from culture after CMV antigen stimulation. The receptors stem from a human donor in good health (CMV status not recorded). Some clones in this sample may be carry-over from other donors' samples.

This clonotype turned up a few times. This chain links TRBV2 with TRBJ1-4; no clear D gene. From germline, CDR1 is SNHLY and CDR2 FYNNEI. The CDR3 is made up of 20 amino acids. Deletions cut 7 bases from V and 4 bases from J, with 31 bases between. CDR3 sequence reads: CASNGPPDRARQTLNEKLFF. DNA of the CDR3: TGTGCCAGCAATGGACCCCCCGATAGGGCGCGGCAGACTCTTAATGAAAAACTGTTTTTT.

This chain joins TRBV10-2 and TRBJ2-5; D remains unclear. The germline V gene has CDR1 WSHSY and CDR2 SAAADI. Deletions cut 5 bases from V and 1 base from J, with 11 bases between. The CDR3 consists of 14 residues. The CDR3 nucleotides are TGCGCCAGCAGTCGAAAGCCGCTCCAAGAGACCCAGTACTTC. Protein: CASSRKPLQETQYF.

This clonotype appeared a few times. This chain uses TRBV7-9 with TRBJ1-2; 7 bases align to TRBD1. J was trimmed by 7 bases and V by 5 bases; bases with no gene match: 16. CDR3 size: 16 residues. In germline, CDR1 is SEHNR, CDR2 FQNEAQ (reference sequence). This CDR3 reads CASSRPYMEGAGGYTF. The CDR3 bases are TGTGCCAGCAGCCGCCCCTATATGGAGGGGGCGGGTGGCTACACCTTC.

The sample holds a few counts of this clonotype. V is TRBV5-4 and J is TRBJ2-1; D not resolved. V gave up 1 base and J gave up 8 bases, with 16 bases separating them. The CDR3 contains 15 residues. Looked up from germline, CDR1 is SGHNT and CDR2 is YYREEE (reference sequence). The CDR3, as DNA: TGTGCCAGCAGCTTGTCAAGACTTACGTTGGATGAGCAGTTCTTC. This gives the protein CASSLSRLTLDEQFF.

The chain combines TRBV6-2 or TRBV6-3 with TRBJ1-2, with D maybe TRBD1 (5 bases). The CDR3 consists of 14 residues. Germline values: CDR1 MNHEY, CDR2 SVGEGT. The V and J ends lost 5 bases and 2 bases respectively, with 12 bases between them. CDR3 nucleotides: TGTGCCAGCAGTCAGAGGGGTCCCAACTATGGCTACACCTTC. Translation gives CASSQRGPNYGYTF.

This clonotype has a handful of counts. The V call is TRBV5-4, the J call TRBJ2-5; a possible D gene is TRBD2 (7 bases). The CDR3 length is 14 residues. The germline gives CDR1 SGHNT, CDR2 YYREEE (reference sequence). V lost 4 bases and J 5 bases, leaving 15 bases between the germline ends. The CDR3, as DNA: TGTGCCAGCAGCCTAGGGGGGGTTGGGGAGACCCAGTACTTC. Translated: CASSLGGVGETQYF.

The rearrangement joins TRBV2 to TRBJ2-1, with TRBD2 as a possible D gene (5 bases). Germline V CDR1 and CDR2: SNHLY, FYNNEI. Trimming pared 6 bases from V and 5 bases from J, leaving 8 bases between. This CDR3 has 12 residues. The CDR3 DNA reads as TGTGCCAGCAGAAACGGGGACAATGAGCAGTTCTTC. This gives the protein CASRNGDNEQFF.

V is TRBV12-3 or TRBV12-4 and J is TRBJ2-5; maybe TRBD1 (6 bases). V was cut by 6 bases and J by 4 bases, with 21 bases left in between. The CDR3 covers 16 residues. CDR3 in amino acids: CASSTLTGSHGETQYF. For the CDR3, the DNA is TGTGCCAGCAGCACCCTAACAGGGTCCCACGGAGAGACCCAGTACTTC.

The chain recombines TRBV6-5 with TRBJ1-1; D is undetermined. This CDR3 has 13 amino acids. The V end was cut by 9 bases, the J end by 0 bases, with 11 bases between. Germline V gene sequence: CDR1 MNHEY, CDR2 SVGAGI. The CDR3 sequence: CASLVNMNTEAFF. The CDR3 DNA reads as TGTGCCAGTCTAGTGAACATGAACACTGAAGCTTTCTTT.

The genes are TRBV6-1 and TRBJ2-7, with D tentatively TRBD1 (6 bases). Germline assignment: CDR1 MNHNS and CDR2 SASEGT. Trimming took 6 bases from V and 0 from J, leaving 12 bases between them. The CDR3 consists of 14 residues. CDR3 region: CASSLGQSSYEQYV. The CDR3 nucleotides are TGTGCCAGCAGCTTAGGACAGAGCTCCTACGAGCAGTACGTC.

This clonotype was counted between two and nine times. This chain uses TRBV12-3 or TRBV12-4 with TRBJ2-1; TRBD1 aligns across 8 bases. Trimming removed 1 base from V and 5 bases from J; junction bases left unmatched: 7. The CDR3 is made up of 16 amino acids. CDR3 DNA sequence: TGTGCCAGCAGTTTAGGATTGCAGGGGGCCCACAATGAGCAGTTCTTC. This translates into CASSLGLQGAHNEQFF.

This clonotype was seen once. V and J are TRBV11-2 and TRBJ2-1; no clear D. The ends were cut back, 0 bases at V and 9 bases at J, with 6 bases in the middle. CDR3 size: 12 residues. Per the germline V gene, CDR1 is SGHAT and CDR2 is FQNNGV. CDR3: CASSLDTIEQFF. CDR3 in DNA: TGTGCCAGCAGCTTAGATACTATTGAGCAGTTCTTC.

This clonotype was counted a few times. The genes are TRBV4-2 and TRBJ1-1; D call uncertain. Between the trimmed V and J ends, which lost 9 bases and 1 base, there was a span of 18 bases. The CDR3 is 15 amino acids. Germline CDR1 reads LGHNA; CDR2 reads YNFKEQ. This CDR3 is CASKNARRPNTEAFF. The CDR3 region has the DNA TGTGCCAGTAAAAACGCGAGGAGGCCGAACACTGAAGCTTTCTTT.

In this sample, this clonotype turned up a few times. This chain links TRBV6-1 with TRBJ2-5; weak D call: TRBD1 (6 bases). The germline V and J ends were trimmed by 7 bases and 2 bases, with 17 bases remaining between them. This CDR3 has 15 residues. Germline loops: CDR1 MNHNS, CDR2 SASEGT. The CDR3 sequence is CASNNILDRQETQYF. The CDR3 nucleotides are TGTGCCAGCAATAACATTCTCGACAGGCAAGAGACCCAGTACTTC.

The V gene is TRBV27, the J gene TRBJ2-1; D is uncertain. Germline CDR1 and CDR2: MNHEY and SMNVEV (reference sequence). The CDR3 has 16 residues. Trimming stripped 3 bases from V and 2 bases from J, with 14 bases between. CDR3 sequence reads: CASSFTGNVAYNEQFF. As DNA, the CDR3 is TGTGCCAGCAGTTTCACGGGCAACGTAGCCTACAATGAGCAGTTCTTC.

The chain is built from TRBV12-3 or TRBV12-4 and TRBJ2-7; the D gene is possibly TRBD2 (6 bases). Trimming removed 4 bases at V and 6 bases at J, with 16 bases between. This CDR3 has 14 residues. CDR3 residues: CASSSGLQEGEQYV. The CDR3 DNA reads as TGTGCCAGCAGTTCCGGACTACAGGAGGGCGAGCAGTACGTC.

The chain joins TRBV7-9 to TRBJ2-1; either TRBD1 or TRBD2 may fit D (5 bases each). CDR3 length: 13 residues. The ends were cut back, 8 bases at V and 5 bases at J, with 13 bases in the middle. Germline-derived CDR1 and CDR2 are SEHNR and FQNEAQ (reference sequence). The chain's CDR3 is CASSPGRNNEQFF. The CDR3 DNA is TGTGCCAGCTCTCCGGGACGTAACAATGAGCAGTTCTTC. Filled out from reference TRBV7-9 and TRBJ2-1, the complete variable domain reads DTGVSQNPRHKITKRGQNVTFRCDPISEHNRLYWYRQTLGQGPEFLTYFQNEAQLEKSRLLSDRFSAERPKGSFSTLEIQRTEQGDSAMYLCASSPGRNNEQFFGPGTRLTVL.

V and J are TRBV14 and TRBJ1-2; unclear D gene. The V and J ends lost 0 bases and 3 bases respectively, with 11 bases between them. The CDR3 is 15 residues long. CDR1 and CDR2 from the germline V gene are SGHDN and FVKESK. The CDR3 sequence is CASSQERAYDYGYTF. The CDR3 nucleotides read TGTGCCAGCAGCCAAGAAAGGGCGTATGACTATGGCTACACCTTC. The complete variable domain, with remaining parts taken from reference TRBV14 and TRBJ1-2, reads EAGVTQFPSHSVIEKGQTVTLRCDPISGHDNLYWYRRVMGKEIKFLLHFVKESKQDESGMPNNRFLAERTGGTYSTLKVQPAELEDSGVYFCASSQERAYDYGYTFGSGTRLTVV.

The table lists this clonotype with a count of one. A much larger clonotype is one base distant, so this may be a read error. The chain carries TRBV7-2 and TRBJ2-7; perhaps TRBD2 as D (5 bases). The CDR3 covers 14 residues. Germline V gene sequence: CDR1 SGHTA, CDR2 FQGNSA. The V gene lost 1 base and the J gene lost 8 bases, with 15 bases spanning the gap. The CDR3 region has the DNA TGTGCCAGCAGCTTAGTGCTCACCGGAGGCAAGCAGTACGTC. It translates to CASSLVLTGGKQYV.

The V and J genes are TRBV4-1 and TRBJ1-6, with 7 nucleotides matching TRBD1. The V gene's germline CDR1 is MGHRA and CDR2 YSYEKL. This CDR3 is built from 16 residues. V gave up 1 base and J gave up 5 bases; unmatched junction bases: 5. The CDR3 DNA follows: TGCGCCAGCAGCCAAGCGGTACAGGGGCATAATTCACCCCTCCACTTT. Residues: CASSQAVQGHNSPLHF.

The chain joins TRBV5-4 to TRBJ1-2; 7 bases align to TRBD1. Trimming took 4 bases from V and 2 from J; bases not matched to a gene: 5. The CDR3 has 14 amino acids. Looked up from germline, CDR1 is SGHNT and CDR2 is YYREEE (reference sequence). DNA for the CDR3: TGTGCCAGCAGCACAGGGACAGAGAACTATGGCTACACCTTC. It codes for CASSTGTENYGYTF.

This chain links TRBV29-1 with TRBJ2-3; 8 bases are shared with TRBD2. With 2 bases clipped from V and 7 bases from J, the junction kept 8 bases outside the gene matches. CDR1 is SQVTM, CDR2 ANQGSEA, per germline. The CDR3 length is 14 residues. CDR3: CSVEPSGPHYTQYF. The DNA for the CDR3 is TGCAGCGTTGAACCTAGCGGGCCCCACTATACGCAGTATTTT.